The present entry profiles one T cell receptor beta chain with its context. Its antigen has not been determined. The record has no base qualities; no much larger clone is one base away. TCRbeta CDR3 regions were amplified from genomic DNA using the immunoSEQ Assay, a bias-controlled multiplex PCR. Turning to the authors' computational methods: Within the assay, amplification of reference gene primers was used to estimate how many nucleated cells each sample contained. To quantify the absolute abundance of each unique TCRbeta CDR3 rearrangement, sequence reads were collapsed and filtered. For each sample, productive Simpson clonality was calculated by taking the square root of Simpson's diversity index across productive rearrangements. The source is immuneACCESS, and TCRdb retained only in-frame sequences with V and J called. Part of the clones is not carried over; for the studies checked, unresolved V genes explain less than half of this, and the remainder is unexplained. Clone size and V and J calls were adopted from that table, with D and trimming inferred from the DNA. The sample table contains 70,000 to 100,000 clones; only one count was recorded for approximately 75% of them. The ten largest account for approximately 4.4% of the sample.

As encoded in the germline V gene, CDR1 is SGHVS while CDR2 is FNYEAQ. Trimmed from V: 5 bases; trimmed from J: 2 bases; junction bases lacking a gene match: 11. The CDR3 holds 17 amino acids from the cysteine to the phenylalanine. The DNA shown is the 51-base CDR3, in frame from base 1. Whole blood was collected in K2EDTA tubes by collaborating institutions according to the institutions' own protocols. For TCRbeta analysis, collaborators shipped samples in one of three forms: frozen whole blood, isolated PBMCs, or DNA extracted from either of those sample types. This sample was taken from a study of blood T cell repertoires in COVID-19 (dated by TCRdb to the early 2020s). At the level of the whole study: The collaborator samples originated in the United States, Italy and Spain and spanned the acute and convalescent phases of COVID-19. The material from the prospective study consisted of cDNA or gDNA derived from T cells, B-cell-depleted T cells, or PBMCs. Subjects who had been exposed to COVID-19, were actively infected with it, or had recovered from it provided the deeply sampled blood TCRbeta repertoires that made up the dataset. A freely available public database, intended as a resource for researchers studying the immune response to SARS-CoV-2, is where the repertoires were released. Samples came from the ongoing ImmuneRACE study (first 160 participants) plus 1,254 subjects from 6 global collaborators. Nearly every sample came with metadata listing a de-identified subject ID, COVID-19 status, age in years and sex. Where available, HLA class I and class II types were obtained from metadata supplied by the sample provider rather than from assay-based typing. Study-wide findings and limitations: How much clinical and demographic metadata was included differed by source and by participant, and the metadata was provided uncurated.

The sequence came from a woman between 50 and 59 years old with acute or convalescent COVID-19. This chain joins TRBV7-6 to TRBJ1-4, and 7 junction bases match TRBD1. The material sequenced was peripheral blood. The CDR3 region reads CASSLSTGRLTNEKLFF. The DNA is as follows: TGTGCCAGCAGCCTCTCGACAGGGCGGCTCACTAATGAAAAACTGTTTTTT.